This T cell receptor beta chain was recorded in a study of low-dose radiotherapy and immunotherapy resistance in tumors (dated by TCRdb to between 2020 and 2023). Concerning the study at large: Cohort 1 received 0.5 Gy per fraction every 2 weeks, with a prescribed total PTV dose of 6.5 Gy. The translational analysis covered eight patients: three from the first dose cohort and the first five from the second dose cohort. Patients were given nivolumab as a 240 mg flat dose every two weeks and ipilimumab at 1 mg/kg every six weeks, with both drugs delivered intravenously. No randomization into treatment groups was done for the people taking part in the trial. Starting on cycle 1 day 1, patients took 300 mg of aspirin by mouth once daily for four cycles. Every two weeks, patients got intravenous cyclophosphamide at 200 mg/m2, given one day ahead of each radiation and immunotherapy administration. In Cohort 2, 1 Gy per fraction was delivered every two weeks, for a total of 13 Gy over 26 weeks.

A note on this clonotype: The antigen this receptor binds is unknown. There are no base qualities to consult, and no much larger clone falls within one base.

Sequenced using an Illumina HiSeq 2500. First-strand cDNA was synthesized with Superscript III and a set of TRAV- and TRBV-specific primers, covering both TCRalpha and TCRbeta chains. TCRs were amplified with Phusion for around 20 PCR cycles using a constant-region primer together with the adapter attached to the V primers. The MessageAmp II aRNA Amplification Kit was used to amplify the isolated mRNA, with in vitro transcription run for 16 hours at 37 degrees C. The Dynabeads mRNA DIRECT Purification Kit was used to isolate mRNA for TCR sequencing. Indexed Illumina adapters were added in a second Phusion PCR of 20 to 30 cycles, after which AMPure XP beads were used to purify the products. Per the authors' processing: Custom Perl scripts pooled TCR sequences encoding the same protein, removed out-of-frame sequences and computed each clonotype's abundance. TCR sequences supported by only a single read were excluded from analysis. Among the metrics used to describe the repertoires were Shannon entropy, Gini index, clonality, richness, and the frequency of TCRs shared between repertoires. TCRdb reanalyzed the raw reads on its own, using fastp at Q25 for trimming and MiXCR for clone calling, and kept in-frame beta chains. Rows with one shared CDR3 protein collapse into an entry with the most common genes and DNA. These V and J calls are TCRdb output, not the study's own analysis. The sample table contains tens of thousands of distinct CDR3 sequences; only one count was recorded for around a quarter of them. Around 9.1% of the sample lies in the top ten.

The CDR3 measures 16 amino acids from cysteine to phenylalanine. The DNA shown is the 48-base CDR3, in frame from base 1. Trimming at the junction amounts to 6 bases on V and 0 bases on J, and the germline ends lie 17 bases apart. CDR1 SGHRS and CDR2 YFSETQ were looked up in the germline V gene. The sample's time point label, in plain terms: after trial treatment. The sample's treatment or condition label is to be understood as: LDRT plus nivolumab, ipilimumab, low-dose cyclophosphamide and aspirin (RACIN trial). The donors took part in RACIN, a single-arm, phase I, dose-escalation trial that combined nivolumab, ipilimumab, aspirin, low-dose cyclophosphamide and low-dose radiotherapy. To be eligible, a patient needed to have an advanced solid tumor that was TIL-negative.

The sequence was collected from a male donor with prostate cancer. Here the sequenced sample was PBMCs, taken after low-dose radiotherapy plus immunotherapy. The sequence is built from TRBV5-1 and TRBJ2-3; the D gene is perhaps TRBD2, from 5 matching bases. The base sequence is TGCGCCAGCACCATTAATGGAGGTTCTAGCACAGATACGCAGTATTTT. Translated, this gives CASTINGGSSTDTQYF.